This entry lists 29 T cell receptor beta chains sequenced from one sample in a study of blood T cells in healthy people across ages. Sample-barcoded 5' priming and a J-beta primer mix drove a second PCR of 7 to 11 cycles. TCRdb passed the 5' RACE reads through MiXCR, listing each CDR3 protein once. This sample has some 700,000 distinct CDR3 sequences; roughly 43% occur once, and the top ten carry 20% to 25%. Input material: blood. These receptors all come from a woman in her sixties or seventies in good health.

V and J are TRBV29-1 and TRBJ1-4; D may be TRBD1 (5 bases). CDR1 SQVTM and CDR2 ANQGSEA come from the germline V gene. V was trimmed by 1 base and J by 5 bases, leaving 11 bases between them. The CDR3 runs to 14 residues. CDR3 loop: CSVEAGRGNEKLFF. The CDR3 bases are TGCAGCGTTGAAGCGGGGCGGGGGAATGAAAAACTGTTTTTT. Combining the CDR3 with reference TRBV29-1 and TRBJ1-4 gives the whole variable domain SAVISQKPSRDICQRGTSLTIQCQVDSQVTMMFWYRQQPGQSLTLIATANQGSEATYESGFVIDKFPISRPNLTFSTLTVSNMSPEDSSIYLCSVEAGRGNEKLFFGSGTQLSVL.

This clonotype has a handful of counts. The genes are TRBV20-1 and TRBJ1-1; 10 bases match TRBD1. The CDR3 length is 12 residues. Germline V gene lookup returns CDR1 DFQATT and CDR2 SNEGSKA (reference sequence). With 1 base clipped from V and 7 bases from J, the junction kept 0 bases outside the gene matches. CDR3 bases: TGCAGTGCTAGAGGGGACAGGGGTGAAGCTTTCTTT. It encodes CSARGDRGEAFF.

V is TRBV5-6 and J is TRBJ2-7; TRBD1 or TRBD2 may be the D gene (5 bases each). Germline values: CDR1 SGHDT, CDR2 YYEEEE. V lost 2 bases and J 4 bases, leaving 13 bases between the germline ends. This CDR3 region has 14 residues. For the CDR3, the DNA is TGTGCCAGCAGCTTACCGGGACCCGGATACGAGCAGTACTTC. Its translation is CASSLPGPGYEQYF. Complete variable domain (other parts from reference TRBV5-6 and TRBJ2-7): DAGVTQSPTHLIKTRGQQVTLRCSPKSGHDTVSWYQQALGQGPQFIFQYYEEEERQRGNFPDRFSGHQFPNYSSELNVNALLLGDSALYLCASSLPGPGYEQYFGPGTRLTVT.

This clonotype was seen more than once but under ten times. This chain links TRBV20-1 with TRBJ2-7; the D gene is possibly TRBD2 (6 bases). With 5 bases removed from V and 6 bases from J, the gap between germline ends came to 8 bases. There are 10 residues in the CDR3. CDR1 is DFQATT, CDR2 SNEGSKA, per germline (reference sequence). CDR3 sequence reads: CSAWEVEQYF. The DNA for the CDR3 is TGCAGTGCTTGGGAGGTCGAGCAGTACTTC.

This clonotype has at least ten counts. J is TRBJ2-1 and V is TRBV4-3; D ambiguous. V dropped 4 bases and J dropped 4 bases, with 14 bases sitting between them. CDR1 and CDR2 from the germline V gene are LGHNA and YSLEER. The CDR3 has 15 amino acids. In DNA form, the CDR3 reads TGCGCCAGCAGCCCAAGTAGGCAGAAGTACAATGAGCAGTTCTTC. It codes for CASSPSRQKYNEQFF.

Comment on this clonotype: A read error may produce the germline difference seen at one junction end. The J gene is TRBJ1-1, the V gene TRBV7-9; no definite D call. Germline lookup yields CDR1 SEHNR and CDR2 FQNEAQ (reference sequence). This CDR3 contains 14 residues. CDR3 DNA: TGTGCCAGCAGCTTAGAACTGGTGAAGACTGAAGCTTTCTTT. This codes for CASSLELVKTEAFF.

V gene TRBV28 combines with J gene TRBJ2-4, with a weak D call TRBD2 (5 bases). Trimming left V 10 bases short and J 13 bases short, with 17 bases between. CDR3 length: 11 amino acids. Per germline, CDR1 MDHEN and CDR2 SYDVKM. The CDR3 reads CATEDSKRQYF. The CDR3 DNA reads as TGTGCCACCGAGGATAGTAAGCGGCAGTACTTC.

This sequence joins TRBV20-1 and TRBJ2-7; D remains unclear. The J call is doubtful: the DNA matches TRBJ2-5 better. CDR3 length equals 13 residues. Germline lookup yields CDR1 DFQATT and CDR2 SNEGSKA (reference sequence). CDR3 sequence (DNA): TGCAGTGCTAGAGATCCCCAGCAAGAGACCCAGTACTTC. Translation: CSARDPQQETQYF.

The V and J genes are TRBV9 and TRBJ2-3; 16 bases map to TRBD2. Trimming took 3 bases from V and 5 from J; bases not matched to a gene: 3. CDR3 length: 16 residues. Per germline, CDR1 SGDLS and CDR2 YYNGEE. The CDR3 loop reads CASSAGTSGGEDTQYF. The CDR3 nucleotides are TGTGCCAGCAGCGCGGGGACTAGCGGGGGGGAAGATACGCAGTATTTT.

This clonotype was seen a handful of times. The chain is built from TRBV6-5 and TRBJ2-3, with D unclear. The CDR3 spans 15 residues. V lost 3 bases to trimming and J lost 0 bases, with 10 bases between them. Germline CDR1 and CDR2: MNHEY and SVGAGI. The CDR3 here is CASSYLGTSTDTQYF. The CDR3 bases are TGTGCCAGCAGTTATTTGGGTACTAGCACAGATACGCAGTATTTT.

The genes are TRBV12-3 or TRBV12-4 and TRBJ2-2, with D unclear. This CDR3 is built from 14 residues. Trimming took off 4 bases at V and 0 bases at J, with 6 bases between the two ends. The CDR3: CASSSDTNTGELFF. In DNA form, the CDR3 reads TGTGCCAGCAGTTCAGACACGAACACCGGGGAGCTGTTTTTT.

The chain couples TRBV6-2 or TRBV6-3 to TRBJ1-1; possibly TRBD1 for D (6 bases). The ends were cut back, 9 bases at V and 11 bases at J, with 22 bases in the middle. The CDR3 contains 13 residues. The germline V gene has CDR1 MNHEY and CDR2 SVGEGT. CDR3 nucleotides: TGTGCCAGTAGGAGGGACACGGACCTCGTGGCTTTCTTT. Translated: CASRRDTDLVAFF.

The chain uses TRBV12-3 or TRBV12-4 and TRBJ2-7; TRBD2 agrees at 13 bases. CDR3 length: 17 amino acids. Unmatched junction bases numbered 16, after V lost 7 bases and J lost 7 bases. The chain's CDR3 is CASTSTGTSGDLWEQYF. The CDR3 bases are TGTGCCAGCACCTCAACGGGGACTAGCGGGGACCTTTGGGAGCAGTACTTC.

The chain has TRBV3-1 and TRBJ1-5, with D tentatively TRBD1 (5 bases). Trimming removed 10 bases from V and 6 bases from J, with 16 bases in between. The CDR3 runs 13 residues. CDR1 is LGHDT, CDR2 YNNKEL, per germline (reference sequence). The CDR3 protein is CATQGEVGQPQHF. CDR3 bases: TGTGCCACCCAGGGTGAGGTCGGTCAGCCCCAGCATTTT.

The chain joins TRBV6-6 to TRBJ2-6; TRBD2 might be the D (5 bases). V lost 7 bases, J lost 0 bases, and 13 bases lay in between. The CDR3 extends over 16 amino acids. Germline V CDR1 and CDR2: MNHNY, SVGAGI (reference sequence). The CDR3 region is CASTMDSASGANVLTF. DNA for the CDR3: TGTGCCAGCACCATGGACTCCGCCTCTGGGGCCAACGTCCTGACTTTC.

This rearrangement joins TRBV5-5 to TRBJ2-7; 7 nucleotides match TRBD1. The CDR3 extends over 13 amino acids. V lost 5 bases, J lost 3 bases, and 5 bases stayed unmatched. Germline CDR1 is SGHKS and CDR2 is YYEKEE (reference sequence). CDR3 sequence (DNA): TGTGCCAGCAGGCCCGGACAGGACTACGAGCAGTACTTC. Translated: CASRPGQDYEQYF.

This clonotype was seen at least ten times. V gene TRBV5-1 combines with J gene TRBJ1-2; D ambiguous. The CDR3 has 13 residues. The ends were cut back, 2 bases at V and 3 bases at J, with 8 bases in the middle. Germline V gene sequence: CDR1 SGHRS, CDR2 YFSETQ. CDR3: CASSFDGDYGYTF. The CDR3, as DNA: TGCGCCAGCAGCTTTGATGGGGACTATGGCTACACCTTC. The variable domain in full, completed from reference TRBV5-1 and TRBJ1-2, reads KAGVTQTPRYLIKTRGQQVTLSCSPISGHRSVSWYQQTPGQGLQFLFEYFSETQRNKGNFPGRFSGRQFSNSRSEMNVSTLELGDSALYLCASSFDGDYGYTFGSGTRLTVV.

The J gene is TRBJ2-2, the V gene TRBV9; D is possibly TRBD1 (6 bases). This CDR3 region has 16 residues. Trimming removed 0 bases at V and 4 bases at J, with 13 bases between. In germline, CDR1 is SGDLS, CDR2 YYNGEE. CDR3 protein: CASSVGQTGFTGELFF. In DNA, the CDR3 is TGTGCCAGCAGCGTAGGGCAGACAGGATTCACCGGGGAGCTGTTTTTT. The full variable domain, in which reference TRBV9 and TRBJ2-2 provide the parts outside the CDR3, is DSGVTQTPKHLITATGQRVTLRCSPRSGDLSVYWYQQSLDQGLQFLIQYYNGEERAKGNILERFSAQQFPDLHSELNLSSLELGDSALYFCASSVGQTGFTGELFFGEGSRLTVL.

J is TRBJ2-7 and V is TRBV20-1, with TRBD1 matching 10 bases. CDR3 length equals 13 residues. Germline CDR1 reads DFQATT; CDR2 reads SNEGSKA (reference sequence). V lost 6 bases and J lost 3; bases outside the gene matches: 5. This CDR3 reads CSAPTGGGYEQYF. CDR3 nucleotide sequence: TGCAGTGCCCCGACAGGGGGCGGCTACGAGCAGTACTTC.

Details on this clonotype: A much more abundant neighbour one base away suggests this may be a read error. The chain uses TRBV5-1 and TRBJ2-1; TRBD2 aligns across 13 bases. After removal of 0 bases from V and 6 bases from J, the junction contained 9 bases not matched to a gene. Per the germline V gene, CDR1 is SGHRS and CDR2 is YFSETQ. This CDR3 is 18 amino acids long. The CDR3 here is CASSLETSGGAVCNEQFF. The CDR3 DNA is TGCGCCAGCAGCTTGGAAACTAGCGGGGGGGCTGTCTGCAATGAGCAGTTCTTC.

The rearrangement joins TRBV12-3 or TRBV12-4 to TRBJ2-7; 10 nucleotides match TRBD2. Trimming at V came to 6 bases and at J to 10 bases, leaving 24 bases not matched to a gene. The CDR3 runs 18 residues. CDR3: CASSPPGLARRAPTDQYF. CDR3 bases: TGTGCCAGCAGCCCCCCGGGACTAGCGAGAAGGGCTCCGACGGACCAGTACTTC.

In this sample, this clonotype turned up a few times. CDR3: CASSDPAGGKDTQYF. The CDR3, as DNA: TGTGCCAGCAGTGACCCCGCAGGGGGAAAAGATACGCAGTATTTT. This chain joins TRBV28 and TRBJ2-3; 7 nucleotides match TRBD1. The length of the CDR3 is 15 residues. The junction had 10 bases not matched to a gene; V was cut back by 5 bases and J by 5 bases. Germline CDR1 is MDHEN and CDR2 is SYDVKM.

Only a few counts were recorded for this clonotype. The chain recombines TRBV5-1 with TRBJ2-2; D may be TRBD1 (5 bases). Deletions cut 4 bases from V and 0 bases from J, with 13 bases between. CDR3 length: 16 residues. The germline gives CDR1 SGHRS, CDR2 YFSETQ. The CDR3 sequence is CASSLARVANTGELFF. CDR3 DNA: TGCGCCAGCAGCCTGGCCAGGGTGGCGAACACCGGGGAGCTGTTTTTT.

The J gene is TRBJ1-1, the V gene TRBV10-3; 10 bases are shared with TRBD1. The trim removed 11 bases at V and 5 bases at J, leaving 8 bases unmatched. The germline V gene has CDR1 ENHRY and CDR2 SYGVKD. This CDR3 contains 13 residues. CDR3 sequence: CAAAGTGDTEAFF. CDR3 DNA: TGTGCCGCCGCCGGGACAGGGGATACTGAAGCTTTCTTT.

In the case of this clonotype: A single base separates this from a much larger clone, so it may be a read error. This sequence joins TRBV20-1 and TRBJ2-5; D is undetermined. The DNA end lines up better with TRBJ2-1; the J call may be wrong. The CDR3 loop spans 15 amino acids. CDR1 and CDR2 (germline): DFQATT, SNEGSKA (reference sequence). The CDR3 spells CSASETRTIEETQFF. For the CDR3, the DNA is TGCAGTGCTAGTGAGACTCGGACGATCGAAGAGACCCAGTTCTTC.

This clonotype was counted many times. This chain uses TRBV12-3 or TRBV12-4 with TRBJ2-3; 9 nucleotides match TRBD2. After removal of 7 bases from V and 4 bases from J, the junction contained 9 bases not matched to a gene. The CDR3 is 15 amino acids. The CDR3 reads CASKTGTSNSDTQYF. The CDR3 DNA is TGTGCCAGCAAGACCGGGACTAGCAACTCAGATACGCAGTATTTT.

This clonotype was seen repeatedly, ten times or more. The chain couples TRBV29-1 to TRBJ1-2, with TRBD1 identical over 10 bases. The germline CDR1 and CDR2 sequences are SQVTM and ANQGSEA. V dropped 7 bases and J dropped 5; count of bases not matched to a gene: 10. The CDR3 totals 14 residues. The CDR3 DNA sequence: TGCAGCGCCACTATGGGACAGGGGAGTTATGGCTACACCTTC. Amino acid sequence: CSATMGQGSYGYTF. Together with reference TRBV29-1 and TRBJ1-2, the CDR3 gives the full variable domain: SAVISQKPSRDICQRGTSLTIQCQVDSQVTMMFWYRQQPGQSLTLIATANQGSEATYESGFVIDKFPISRPNLTFSTLTVSNMSPEDSSIYLCSATMGQGSYGYTFGSGTRLTVV.

This clonotype was seen a handful of times. The chain recombines TRBV7-2 with TRBJ2-7; maybe TRBD1 (5 bases). V was clipped by 4 bases and J by 7 bases, with 14 bases between them. Germline V gene data show CDR1 as SGHTA and CDR2 as FQGNSA. The CDR3 totals 13 residues. In DNA form, the CDR3 reads TGTGCCAGCAGCTGGGGCCATCCCGGGGAGCAGTACTTC. It is translated as CASSWGHPGEQYF.

A few counts support this clonotype. This chain connects TRBV5-1 to TRBJ2-1; D gene ambiguous. Between the trimmed V and J ends, which lost 1 base and 0 bases, there was a span of 8 bases. The CDR3 length is 15 residues. CDR1 and CDR2 (germline): SGHRS, YFSETQ. The CDR3 bases are TGCGCCAGCAGCTTGCGTGGGTACTCCTACAATGAGCAGTTCTTC. This codes for CASSLRGYSYNEQFF.